Listed here are 28 T cell receptor beta chains from one sample, sequenced in a study of blood T cell repertoires in COVID-19. Generated by immunoSEQ multiplex PCR, the TCRdb table keeps only in-frame clones and is missing some. The sample lists 120,000 to 150,000 clones, 80% to 90% seen once, with approximately 3% in the top ten. Sequencing input: peripheral blood. The receptor set was obtained from a woman aged 55-69 years with active COVID-19.

The rearrangement uses TRBV7-9 and TRBJ1-6; the match to TRBD1 covers 8 bases. The CDR3 sequence is 14 residues long. Germline values: CDR1 SEHNR, CDR2 FQNEAQ (reference sequence). Trimming at V came to 5 bases and at J to 6 bases, leaving 3 bases not matched to a gene. This CDR3 is CASSPDRGNSPLHF. The CDR3 DNA sequence: TGTGCCAGCAGCCCTGACAGGGGTAATTCACCCCTCCACTTT.

V and J are TRBV6-6 and TRBJ1-5; 7 bases are shared with TRBD1. This CDR3 spans 14 amino acids. J lost 7 bases, V lost 2 bases, and 5 bases had no gene match. Germline V gives CDR1 MNHNY, CDR2 SVGAGI (reference sequence). CDR3 sequence reads: CASSYATGLQPQHF. The CDR3 bases are TGTGCCAGCAGTTACGCGACAGGGTTGCAGCCCCAGCATTTT.

This chain connects TRBV6-6 to TRBJ2-1, with 9 bases lining up with TRBD2. Germline CDR1 and CDR2: MNHNY and SVGAGI (reference sequence). This CDR3 spans 16 amino acids. V shed 5 bases, J shed 5 bases, and the junction held 10 bases outside the gene matches. Here the CDR3 DNA reads TGTGCCAGCAGTCCAAGGGGGACTAGCCCAGACAATGAGCAGTTCTTC. It is translated as CASSPRGTSPDNEQFF.

The genes are TRBV6-5 and TRBJ2-7; possibly TRBD2 for D (6 bases). V was shortened by 0 bases and J by 2 bases, with 11 bases between the two germline ends. Germline lookup yields CDR1 MNHEY and CDR2 SVGAGI. The CDR3 runs to 15 residues. As DNA, the CDR3 is TGTGCCAGCAGTTACTCAGGGCGGGGTACCTACGAGCAGTACTTC. Its translation is CASSYSGRGTYEQYF.

This clone turned up a few times. The chain is built from TRBV7-9 and TRBJ1-6, with D possibly TRBD1 on 6 matching bases. The V and J ends lost 7 bases and 10 bases respectively, with 14 bases between them. Germline lookup yields CDR1 SEHNR and CDR2 FQNEAQ (reference sequence). This CDR3 spans 13 amino acids. CDR3 amino acids: CASTRTGQSPLHF. The CDR3 bases are TGTGCCAGCACCAGAACGGGACAATCACCCCTCCACTTT.

The chain employs TRBV7-2 and TRBJ2-1; TRBD2 matches at 10 bases. CDR1 SGHTA and CDR2 FQGNSA come from the germline V gene. The CDR3 is 15 residues long. With 1 base clipped from V and 5 bases from J, the junction kept 2 bases outside the gene matches. CDR3: CASSLELAGHNEQFF. Here the CDR3 DNA reads TGTGCCAGCAGCTTAGAACTAGCGGGGCACAATGAGCAGTTCTTC.

This clone was observed once. The V and J genes are TRBV1 and TRBJ1-6. TRBV1 corresponds to a pseudogene. The CDR3 is made up of 14 amino acids. The CDR3 loop is CTSSLTEGNSPLHF. For the CDR3, the DNA is TGCACCAGCAGCCTCACGGAGGGTAATTCACCCCTCCACTTT.

V is TRBV3-1 (or the pseudogene TRBV3-2) and J is TRBJ1-2; 7 positions agree with TRBD1. Germline CDR1 and CDR2: LGHDT and YNNKEL (reference sequence). This CDR3 contains 17 residues. After removal of 3 bases from V and 3 bases from J, the junction contained 13 bases not matched to a gene. CDR3 loop: CASSQTDRLRRYYGYTF. DNA for the CDR3: TGTGCCAGCAGCCAGACGGACAGGCTTAGAAGATACTATGGCTACACCTTC.

This clone appeared once. This chain joins TRBV7-3 and TRBJ2-1, with 10 bases lining up with TRBD2. The germline gives CDR1 SGHTA, CDR2 FQGTGA. The CDR3 length is 17 residues. V shed 5 bases, J shed 3 bases, and the junction held 10 bases outside the gene matches. DNA of the CDR3: TGTGCCAGCAGCCGGGGGCGTGGGACTAGCGTCTACAATGAGCAGTTCTTC. It is translated as CASSRGRGTSVYNEQFF.

This clone has only one observation. The chain is built from TRBV2 and TRBJ2-7, with 8 bases aligning to TRBD1. Germline V gene lookup returns CDR1 SNHLY and CDR2 FYNNEI. CDR3 length equals 13 residues. The ends lost 6 bases at V and 5 bases at J; junction bases unmatched: 6. The chain's CDR3 is CASSGTGMNEQYF. The CDR3 DNA is TGTGCCAGCAGCGGGACAGGAATGAACGAGCAGTACTTC.

The J gene is TRBJ1-6, the V gene TRBV27, with D possibly TRBD1 on 5 matching bases. CDR1 is MNHEY, CDR2 SMNVEV, per germline (reference sequence). V gave up 3 bases and J gave up 8 bases, with 11 bases separating them. The CDR3 is made up of 14 amino acids. DNA for the CDR3: TGTGCCAGCAGTTTCCGGGGGTCGGATTCACCCCTCCACTTT. Its translation: CASSFRGSDSPLHF.

The chain is built from TRBV6-6 and TRBJ2-1; 9 bases are a match to TRBD2. Germline V lookup: CDR1 MNHNY, CDR2 SVGAGI (reference sequence). The CDR3 is made up of 15 amino acids. The J segment lost 7 bases and the V segment lost 2 bases, leaving 6 bases of the junction unmatched. CDR3 sequence: CASSYSSGSQNEQFF. CDR3 in DNA: TGTGCCAGCAGTTACAGTAGCGGGAGTCAGAATGAGCAGTTCTTC.

The genes are TRBV7-9 and TRBJ2-1; 10 bases agree with TRBD1. Germline assignment: CDR1 SEHNR and CDR2 FQNEAQ (reference sequence). V lost 6 bases, J lost 2 bases, and 7 bases stayed unmatched. The CDR3 runs 16 residues. This CDR3 reads CASSWAGQGAYNEQFF. CDR3 DNA: TGTGCCAGCAGTTGGGCCGGACAGGGGGCCTACAATGAGCAGTTCTTC.

This clone was seen a few times. The chain combines TRBV6-5 with TRBJ1-2; D gene ambiguous. V lost 0 bases and J lost 0, with 11 bases in between. The CDR3 covers 16 residues. Germline assignment: CDR1 MNHEY and CDR2 SVGAGI. CDR3 nucleotides: TGTGCCAGCAGTTACTCGTTCACACAACCTAACTATGGCTACACCTTC. Translated: CASSYSFTQPNYGYTF.

The chain combines TRBV4-1 with TRBJ2-1, with 10 bases aligning to TRBD2. Germline CDR1 MGHRA, CDR2 YSYEKL. The J segment lost 7 bases and the V segment lost 0 bases, leaving 6 bases of the junction unmatched. The CDR3 spans 16 residues. The CDR3 loop reads CASSQDPSGRENEQFF. CDR3 in DNA: TGCGCCAGCAGCCAAGATCCCAGCGGGAGGGAGAATGAGCAGTTCTTC.

The rearrangement joins TRBV18 to TRBJ2-3; D is perhaps TRBD1 (5 bases). Germline V gives CDR1 KGHSH, CDR2 LQKENI. The CDR3 covers 18 residues. V lost 2 bases to trimming and J lost 2 bases, with 20 bases between them. CDR3 amino acids: CASSPLGPGLANTDTQYF. CDR3 bases: TGTGCCAGCTCACCATTGGGGCCAGGGCTTGCCAACACAGATACGCAGTATTTT.

This chain joins TRBV11-3 and TRBJ2-3, with 7 bases aligning to TRBD2. V was pared by 4 bases and J by 1 base, with 5 bases of the junction left unmatched. The CDR3 has 15 residues. Per germline, CDR1 SGHNT and CDR2 YENEEA. CDR3 in amino acids: CASSSPREGTDTQYF. In DNA form, the CDR3 reads TGTGCCAGCAGCTCCCCCCGGGAGGGCACAGATACGCAGTATTTT.

The chain couples TRBV6-6 to TRBJ2-1, with D possibly being TRBD2 (6 bases). The CDR3 is 12 amino acids. CDR1 is MNHNY, CDR2 SVGAGI, per germline (reference sequence). The V end was cut by 5 bases, the J end by 8 bases, with 10 bases between. This chain's CDR3 is CASSQGGDEQFF. The DNA for the CDR3 is TGTGCCAGCAGTCAGGGCGGGGATGAGCAGTTCTTC.

The chain carries TRBV28 and TRBJ1-2; D is uncertain. The CDR3 loop spans 13 amino acids. Germline CDR1 and CDR2: MDHEN and SYDVKM. Trimming pared 5 bases from V and 4 bases from J, leaving 11 bases between. The CDR3 nucleotides are TGTGCCAGCAGTCCCGGGTTCGGCTATGGCTACACCTTC. It is translated as CASSPGFGYGYTF.

This clone was detected only a few times. Within the sample, other DNA sequences also encode this same CDR3. J is TRBJ2-1 and V is TRBV6-5; 9 nucleotides match TRBD2. J gave up 7 bases and V 5 bases, and 9 bases lay outside the gene matches. Germline V CDR1 and CDR2: MNHEY, SVGAGI. The CDR3 length is 15 residues. The CDR3 sequence is CASSPSSGRRNEQFF. Written as DNA, the CDR3 is TGTGCCAGCAGTCCATCCAGCGGGAGGAGGAATGAGCAGTTCTTC.

The chain joins TRBV6-5 to TRBJ2-1; 8 positions agree with TRBD1. The trim removed 4 bases at V and 1 base at J, leaving 6 bases unmatched. This CDR3 has 16 amino acids. Per the germline V gene, CDR1 is MNHEY and CDR2 is SVGAGI. The CDR3 nucleotides are TGTGCCAGCAGTTCCTGGCGGACAGGGTCCTACAATGAGCAGTTCTTC. Protein product: CASSSWRTGSYNEQFF.

V usage is TRBV28 and J usage is TRBJ1-1, with D possibly matching TRBD1 (5 bases). Germline V gene sequence: CDR1 MDHEN, CDR2 SYDVKM. Trimming took off 3 bases at V and 5 bases at J, with 13 bases between the two ends. CDR3 length: 14 amino acids. The CDR3 nucleotides are TGTGCCAGCAGTTTCAGGGCCGGAGAGACTGAAGCTTTCTTT. Amino acids: CASSFRAGETEAFF.

The rearrangement joins TRBV5-1 to TRBJ1-2; 7 bases match TRBD1. This CDR3 has 22 amino acids. The germline gives CDR1 SGHRS, CDR2 YFSETQ. With 3 bases clipped from V and 1 base from J, the junction kept 27 bases outside the gene matches. Written as DNA, the CDR3 is TGCGCCAGCAGCTCGCATGGGATACAGGGGACGCGCAGCCGATCGGATAACTATGGCTACACCTTC. It codes for CASSSHGIQGTRSRSDNYGYTF.

The chain's CDR3 is CASSLVVGGLAGAYEQYF. CDR3 in DNA: TGTGCCAGCAGCTTAGTAGTAGGGGGACTAGCGGGAGCCTACGAGCAGTACTTC. V gene TRBV7-6 combines with J gene TRBJ2-7; 14 bases map to TRBD2. After removal of 1 base from V and 2 bases from J, the junction contained 7 bases not matched to a gene. CDR1 and CDR2 from the germline V gene are SGHVS and FNYEAQ. The CDR3 runs 18 residues.

The V gene is TRBV28, the J gene TRBJ1-2, with D maybe TRBD1 (5 bases). The CDR3 loop spans 16 amino acids. Trimming took 10 bases from V and 4 from J, leaving 25 bases between them. Looked up from germline, CDR1 is MDHEN and CDR2 is SYDVKM. CDR3: CATKVMSDIGAYGYTF. The CDR3 DNA reads as TGTGCCACCAAAGTTATGAGCGACATAGGGGCCTATGGCTACACCTTC.

This clone was observed a few times. The gene calls are TRBV19 and TRBJ1-5; D perhaps matches TRBD1 (5 bases). The length of the CDR3 is 16 residues. Between the trimmed V and J ends, which lost 9 bases and 3 bases, there was a span of 21 bases. Per the germline V gene, CDR1 is LNHDA and CDR2 is SQIVND (reference sequence). CDR3 coding DNA: TGTGCCAGCCATCGGGGGGGTCCCCTTTTCAATCAGCCCCAGCATTTT. Its protein is CASHRGGPLFNQPQHF.

The J gene is TRBJ2-1, the V gene TRBV24-1; D is unresolved. Germline CDR1 is KGHDR and CDR2 is SFDVKD. The CDR3 loop spans 14 amino acids. Trimming stripped 9 bases from V and 0 bases from J, with 11 bases between. In nucleotides, the CDR3 is TGTGCCACCCCCCAGAAGTCCTCCTACAATGAGCAGTTCTTC. It codes for CATPQKSSYNEQFF.

The chain recombines TRBV2 with TRBJ1-4; possibly TRBD1 for D (5 bases). The ends were cut back, 7 bases at V and 4 bases at J, with 13 bases in the middle. CDR1 and CDR2 from the germline V gene are SNHLY and FYNNEI. The CDR3 consists of 14 residues. The CDR3 sequence is CASNTGGLNEKLFF. CDR3 nucleotides: TGTGCCAGCAACACAGGTGGCCTTAATGAAAAACTGTTTTTT.